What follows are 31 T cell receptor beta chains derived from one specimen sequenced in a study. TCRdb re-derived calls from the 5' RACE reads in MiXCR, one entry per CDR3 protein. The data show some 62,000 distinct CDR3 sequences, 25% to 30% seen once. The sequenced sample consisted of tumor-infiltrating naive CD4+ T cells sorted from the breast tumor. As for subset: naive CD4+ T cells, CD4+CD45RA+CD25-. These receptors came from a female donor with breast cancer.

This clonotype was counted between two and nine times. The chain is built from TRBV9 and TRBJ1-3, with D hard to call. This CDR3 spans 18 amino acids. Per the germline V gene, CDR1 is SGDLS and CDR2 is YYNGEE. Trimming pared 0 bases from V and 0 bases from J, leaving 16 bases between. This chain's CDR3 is CASSVEPLKLASGNTIYF. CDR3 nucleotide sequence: TGTGCCAGCAGCGTAGAACCTTTGAAGTTGGCCTCTGGAAACACCATATATTTT.

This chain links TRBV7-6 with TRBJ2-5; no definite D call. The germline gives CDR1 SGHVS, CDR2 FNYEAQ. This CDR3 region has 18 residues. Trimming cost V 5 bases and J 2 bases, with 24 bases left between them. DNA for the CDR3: TGTGCCAGCAGCCCCCACCTCGAGGTTGGCCAGATTCAAGAGACCCAGTACTTC. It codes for CASSPHLEVGQIQETQYF.

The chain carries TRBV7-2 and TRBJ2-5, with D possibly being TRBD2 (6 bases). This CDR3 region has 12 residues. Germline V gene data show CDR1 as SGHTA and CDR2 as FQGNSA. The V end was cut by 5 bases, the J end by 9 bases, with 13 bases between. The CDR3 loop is CASSPGGMAQYF. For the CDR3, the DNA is TGTGCCAGCAGCCCGGGCGGGATGGCCCAGTACTTC.

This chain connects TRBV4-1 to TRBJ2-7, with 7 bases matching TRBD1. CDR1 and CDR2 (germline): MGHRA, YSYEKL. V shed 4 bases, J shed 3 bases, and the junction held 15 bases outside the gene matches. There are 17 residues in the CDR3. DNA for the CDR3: TGCGCCAGCAGCCGAACTTTAGACAGGGTATCGAACTACGAGCAGTACTTC. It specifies CASSRTLDRVSNYEQYF.

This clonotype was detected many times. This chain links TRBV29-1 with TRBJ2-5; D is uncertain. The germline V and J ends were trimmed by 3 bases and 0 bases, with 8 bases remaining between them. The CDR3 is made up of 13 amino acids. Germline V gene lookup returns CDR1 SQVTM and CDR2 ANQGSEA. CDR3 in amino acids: CSVDTANQETQYF. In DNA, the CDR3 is TGCAGCGTTGACACAGCTAACCAAGAGACCCAGTACTTC. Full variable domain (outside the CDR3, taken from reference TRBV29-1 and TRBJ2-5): SAVISQKPSRDICQRGTSLTIQCQVDSQVTMMFWYRQQPGQSLTLIATANQGSEATYESGFVIDKFPISRPNLTFSTLTVSNMSPEDSSIYLCSVDTANQETQYFGPGTRLLVL.

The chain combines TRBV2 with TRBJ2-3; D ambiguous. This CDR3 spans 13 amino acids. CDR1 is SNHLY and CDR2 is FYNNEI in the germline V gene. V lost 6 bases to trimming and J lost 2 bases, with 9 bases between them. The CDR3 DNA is TGTGCCAGCAGCGCGAGGAACACAGATACGCAGTATTTT. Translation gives CASSARNTDTQYF.

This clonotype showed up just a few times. The CDR3 loop is CASSQDRPGNQPQHF. In nucleotides, the CDR3 is TGTGCCAGCAGCCAAGATCGACCGGGGAATCAGCCCCAGCATTTT. The chain uses TRBV3-1 and TRBJ1-5; no firm D call. The CDR3 runs to 15 residues. The germline V and J ends were trimmed by 0 bases and 4 bases, with 10 bases remaining between them. CDR1 LGHDT and CDR2 YNNKEL come from the germline V gene (reference sequence).

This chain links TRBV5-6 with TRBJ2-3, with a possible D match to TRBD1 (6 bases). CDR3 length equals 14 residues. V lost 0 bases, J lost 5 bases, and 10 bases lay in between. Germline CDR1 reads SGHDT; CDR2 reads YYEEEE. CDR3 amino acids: CASSLGGPGDTQYF. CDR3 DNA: TGTGCCAGCAGCTTGGGGGGGCCGGGAGATACGCAGTATTTT.

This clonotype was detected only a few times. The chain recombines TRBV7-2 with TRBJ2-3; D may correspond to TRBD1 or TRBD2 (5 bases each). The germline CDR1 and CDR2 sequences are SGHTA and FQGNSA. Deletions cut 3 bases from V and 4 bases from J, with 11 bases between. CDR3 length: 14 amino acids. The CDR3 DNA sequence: TGTGCCAGCAGCTTTGGGCCGGGGCCAGATACGCAGTATTTT. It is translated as CASSFGPGPDTQYF.

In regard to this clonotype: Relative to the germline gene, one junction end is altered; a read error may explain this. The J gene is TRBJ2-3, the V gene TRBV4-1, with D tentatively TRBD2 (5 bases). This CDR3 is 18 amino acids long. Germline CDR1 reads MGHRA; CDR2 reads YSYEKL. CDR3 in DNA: TGCGCCAGCAGCCAAAAGTCACCCTCCGGGATCGGCACAAATACGCAGTATTTT. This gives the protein CASSQKSPSGIGTNTQYF.

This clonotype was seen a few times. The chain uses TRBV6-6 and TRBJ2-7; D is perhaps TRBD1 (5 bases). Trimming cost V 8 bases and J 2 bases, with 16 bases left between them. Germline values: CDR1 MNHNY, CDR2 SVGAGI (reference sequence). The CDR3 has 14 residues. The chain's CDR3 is CASLRGTDTYEQYF. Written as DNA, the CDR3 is TGTGCCAGCCTAAGGGGCACGGACACCTACGAGCAGTACTTC.

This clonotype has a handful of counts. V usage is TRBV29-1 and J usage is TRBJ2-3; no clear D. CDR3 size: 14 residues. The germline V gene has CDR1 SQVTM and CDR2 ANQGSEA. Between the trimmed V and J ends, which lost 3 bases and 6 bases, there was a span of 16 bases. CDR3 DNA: TGCAGCGTTGATGGCCGTGAGGAAACGGATACGCAGTATTTT. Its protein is CSVDGREETDTQYF.

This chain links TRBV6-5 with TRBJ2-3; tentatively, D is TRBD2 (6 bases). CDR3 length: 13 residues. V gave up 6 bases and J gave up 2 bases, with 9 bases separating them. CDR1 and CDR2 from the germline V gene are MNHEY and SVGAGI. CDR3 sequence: CASRILATDTQYF. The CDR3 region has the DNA TGTGCCAGCAGAATACTAGCCACAGATACGCAGTATTTT.

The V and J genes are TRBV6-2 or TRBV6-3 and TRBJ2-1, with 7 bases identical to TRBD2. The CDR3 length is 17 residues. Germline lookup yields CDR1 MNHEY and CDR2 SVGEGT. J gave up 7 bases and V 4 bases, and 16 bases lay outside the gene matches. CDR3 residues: CASSLLPPTSKGNEQFF. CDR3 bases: TGTGCCAGCAGTTTACTACCCCCGACTAGCAAAGGGAATGAGCAGTTCTTC.

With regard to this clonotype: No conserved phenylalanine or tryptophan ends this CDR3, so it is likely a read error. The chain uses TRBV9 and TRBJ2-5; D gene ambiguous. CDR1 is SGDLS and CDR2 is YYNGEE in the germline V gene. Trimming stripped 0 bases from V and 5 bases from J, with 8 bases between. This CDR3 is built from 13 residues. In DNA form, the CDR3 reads TGTGCCAGCAGCGTAGACAGCGAGGAGACCCAGTACGTC. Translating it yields CASSVDSEETQYV.

This CDR3 reads CASSYPPYTEAFF. CDR3 DNA sequence: TGTGCCAGCAGTTACCCCCCTTACACTGAAGCTTTCTTT. V gene TRBV6-5 combines with J gene TRBJ1-1, with D uncertain. Germline assignment: CDR1 MNHEY and CDR2 SVGAGI. This CDR3 is 13 amino acids long. V lost 2 bases to trimming and J lost 3 bases, with 7 bases between them.

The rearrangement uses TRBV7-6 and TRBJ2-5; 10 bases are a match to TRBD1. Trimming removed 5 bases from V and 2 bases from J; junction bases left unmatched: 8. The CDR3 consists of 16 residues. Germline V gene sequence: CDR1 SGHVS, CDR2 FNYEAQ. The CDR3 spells CASSRTGQGTQETQYF. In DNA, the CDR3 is TGTGCCAGCAGCCGAACGGGACAGGGGACACAAGAGACCCAGTACTTC.

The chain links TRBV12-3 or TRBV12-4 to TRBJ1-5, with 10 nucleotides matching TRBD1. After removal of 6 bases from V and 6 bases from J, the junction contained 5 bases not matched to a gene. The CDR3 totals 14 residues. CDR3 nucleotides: TGTGCCAGCAGCACCGGGACAGGGGTTCAGCCCCAGCATTTT. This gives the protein CASSTGTGVQPQHF.

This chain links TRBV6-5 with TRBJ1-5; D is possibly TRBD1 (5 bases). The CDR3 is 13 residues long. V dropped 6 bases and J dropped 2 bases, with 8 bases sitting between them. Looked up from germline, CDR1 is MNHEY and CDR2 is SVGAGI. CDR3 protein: CASSRDGNQPQHF. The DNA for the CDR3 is TGTGCCAGCAGCCGGGACGGCAATCAGCCCCAGCATTTT.

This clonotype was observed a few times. The CDR3 reads CSVKGKLRTEAFF. As DNA, the CDR3 is TGCAGCGTTAAGGGGAAGCTCCGCACTGAAGCTTTCTTT. This chain connects TRBV29-1 to TRBJ1-1; possible D gene TRBD1, 5 bases. V gave up 5 bases and J gave up 4 bases, with 14 bases separating them. Germline V gene data show CDR1 as SQVTM and CDR2 as ANQGSEA. This CDR3 is 13 amino acids long.

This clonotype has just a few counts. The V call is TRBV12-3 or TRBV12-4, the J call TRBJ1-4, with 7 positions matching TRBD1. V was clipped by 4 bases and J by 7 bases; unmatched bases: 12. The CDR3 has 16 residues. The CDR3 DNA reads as TGTGCCAGCAGTTCCTCGACAGGGAAAGAGGGTGAAAAACTGTTTTTT. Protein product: CASSSSTGKEGEKLFF.

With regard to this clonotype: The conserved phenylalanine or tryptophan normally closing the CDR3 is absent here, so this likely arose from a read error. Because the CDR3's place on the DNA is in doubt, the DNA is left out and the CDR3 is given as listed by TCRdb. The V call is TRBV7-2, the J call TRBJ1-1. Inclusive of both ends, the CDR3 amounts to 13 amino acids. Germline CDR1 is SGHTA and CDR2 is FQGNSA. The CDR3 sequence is CASSSESNTEACV.

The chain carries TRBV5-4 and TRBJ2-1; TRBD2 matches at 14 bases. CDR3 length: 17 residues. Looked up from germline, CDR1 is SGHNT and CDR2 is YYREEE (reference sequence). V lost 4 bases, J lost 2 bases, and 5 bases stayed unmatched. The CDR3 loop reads CASSGGLAGDTYNEQFF. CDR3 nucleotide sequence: TGTGCCAGCAGCGGGGGACTAGCGGGAGACACCTACAATGAGCAGTTCTTC.

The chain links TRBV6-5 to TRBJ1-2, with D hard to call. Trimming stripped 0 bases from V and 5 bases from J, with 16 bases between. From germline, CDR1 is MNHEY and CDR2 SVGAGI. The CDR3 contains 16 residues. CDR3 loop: CASSYSLGSIHYGYTF. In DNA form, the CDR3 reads TGTGCCAGCAGTTACTCGCTCGGGAGCATTCATTATGGCTACACCTTC.

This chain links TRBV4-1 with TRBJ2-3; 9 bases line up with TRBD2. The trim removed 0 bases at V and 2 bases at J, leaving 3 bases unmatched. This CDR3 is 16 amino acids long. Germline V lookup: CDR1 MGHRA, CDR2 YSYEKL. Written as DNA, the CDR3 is TGCGCCAGCAGCCAAGAGCTAGCGGGGATCACAGATACGCAGTATTTT. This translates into CASSQELAGITDTQYF.

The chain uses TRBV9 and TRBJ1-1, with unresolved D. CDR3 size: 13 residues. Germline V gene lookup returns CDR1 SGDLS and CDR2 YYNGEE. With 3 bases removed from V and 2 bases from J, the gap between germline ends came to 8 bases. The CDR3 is CASSETLNTEAFF. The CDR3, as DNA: TGTGCCAGCAGCGAGACACTCAACACTGAAGCTTTCTTT.

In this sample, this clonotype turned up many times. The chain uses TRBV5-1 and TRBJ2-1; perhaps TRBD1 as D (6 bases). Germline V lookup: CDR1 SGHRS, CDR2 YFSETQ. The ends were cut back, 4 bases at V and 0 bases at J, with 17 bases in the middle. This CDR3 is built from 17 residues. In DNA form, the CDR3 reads TGCGCCAGCAGCCGCGGACAGACCCAAAGCTCCTACAATGAGCAGTTCTTC. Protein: CASSRGQTQSSYNEQFF.

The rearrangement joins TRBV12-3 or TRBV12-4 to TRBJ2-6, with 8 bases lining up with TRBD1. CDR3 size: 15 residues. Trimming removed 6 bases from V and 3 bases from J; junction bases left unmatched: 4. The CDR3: CASSQGAGGANVLTF. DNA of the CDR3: TGTGCCAGCAGCCAGGGGGCTGGTGGGGCCAACGTCCTGACTTTC.

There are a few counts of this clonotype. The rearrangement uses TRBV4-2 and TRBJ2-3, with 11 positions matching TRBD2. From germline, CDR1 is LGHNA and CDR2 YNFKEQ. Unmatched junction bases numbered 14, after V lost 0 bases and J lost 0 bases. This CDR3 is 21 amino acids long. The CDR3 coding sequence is TGTGCCAGCAGCCAAGATAGGTCACTAGCGGGAGTGAGAACTAGCACAGATACGCAGTATTTT. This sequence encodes CASSQDRSLAGVRTSTDTQYF.

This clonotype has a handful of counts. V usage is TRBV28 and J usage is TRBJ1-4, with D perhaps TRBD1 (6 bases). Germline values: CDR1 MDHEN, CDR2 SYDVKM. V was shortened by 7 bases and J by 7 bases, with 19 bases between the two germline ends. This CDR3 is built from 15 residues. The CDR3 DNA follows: TGTGCCAGCAAGCCACCGGGACAAGCTCGTGAAAAACTGTTTTTT. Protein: CASKPPGQAREKLFF.

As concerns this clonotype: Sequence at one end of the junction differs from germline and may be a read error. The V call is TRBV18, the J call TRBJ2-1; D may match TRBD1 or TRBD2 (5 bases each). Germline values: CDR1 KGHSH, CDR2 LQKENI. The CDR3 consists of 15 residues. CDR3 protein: CASSPQGGDYNEQSF. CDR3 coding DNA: TGTGCCAGCTCACCCCAGGGCGGAGACTACAATGAGCAGTCCTTC.